The 18 T cell receptor beta chains below all came from one sample that was sequenced in a study of cytomegalovirus exposure and HLA in healthy donors. Primers included in the PCR were 60 Vbeta and 13 Jbeta primers. Sequencing was performed with immunoSEQ multiplex PCR; in TCRdb, only in-frame clones are kept and a portion is missing. The sample carries 170,000 or so clones, roughly 80% recorded once. Material: PBMCs. These receptors all come from a woman aged 45-60 years in good health and CMV-seropositive.

The V gene is TRBV5-4, the J gene TRBJ2-6, with D maybe TRBD1 (6 bases). Trimming stripped 2 bases from V and 0 bases from J, with 12 bases between. The CDR3 totals 17 residues. Germline CDR1 and CDR2: SGHNT and YYREEE (reference sequence). The CDR3 DNA follows: TGTGCCAGCAGCTTTACAGGGTCCCCCTCTGGGGCCAACGTCCTGACTTTC. This encodes CASSFTGSPSGANVLTF. The full variable domain, with the rest looked up from reference TRBV5-4 and TRBJ2-6, is ETGVTQSPTHLIKTRGQQVTLRCSSQSGHNTVSWYQQALGQGPQFIFQYYREEENGRGNFPPRFSGLQFPNYSSELNVNALELDDSALYLCASSFTGSPSGANVLTFGAGSRLTVL.

V and J are TRBV30 and TRBJ1-6; 7 bases map to TRBD1. The trim removed 4 bases at V and 7 bases at J, leaving 4 bases unmatched. The CDR3 is 13 amino acids. Looked up from germline, CDR1 is GTSNPN and CDR2 is SVGIG (reference sequence). The DNA of the CDR3 is TGTGCCTGGAAATCAGGGGGGAATTCACCCCTCCACTTT. Its translation is CAWKSGGNSPLHF. Filled out from reference TRBV30 and TRBJ1-6, the complete variable domain reads SQTIHQWPATLVQPVGSPLSLECTVEGTSNPNLYWYRQAAGRGLQLLFYSVGIGQISSEVPQNLSASRPQDRQFILSSKKLLLSDSGFYLCAWKSGGNSPLHFGNGTRLTVT.

A note on this clone: Other DNA variants within this sample encode the same CDR3. The chain joins TRBV7-3 to TRBJ2-1; tentative D call: TRBD2 (6 bases). The ends were cut back, 3 bases at V and 10 bases at J, with 7 bases in the middle. The CDR3 extends over 11 amino acids. In germline, CDR1 is SGHTA, CDR2 FQGTGA. The CDR3 sequence: CASSLGGEQFF. CDR3 coding DNA: TGTGCCAGCAGCTTGGGGGGAGAGCAGTTCTTC.

The CDR3 here is CASSTQLGGSDTQYF. The CDR3 coding sequence is TGTGCCAGTAGTACCCAACTCGGCGGATCAGATACGCAGTATTTT. The rearrangement links TRBV19 to TRBJ2-3; D gene unclear. CDR1 LNHDA and CDR2 SQIVND come from the germline V gene (reference sequence). CDR3 size: 15 residues. V dropped 4 bases and J dropped 4 bases, with 15 bases sitting between them.

This chain joins TRBV27 and TRBJ2-7; D is possibly TRBD1 (6 bases). CDR3 size: 17 residues. Trimming pared 3 bases from V and 1 base from J, leaving 19 bases between. Per the germline V gene, CDR1 is MNHEY and CDR2 is SMNVEV (reference sequence). The CDR3 reads CASSFGPISTGSYEQYF. CDR3 nucleotide sequence: TGTGCCAGCAGTTTTGGACCAATATCGACAGGTTCCTACGAGCAGTACTTC.

This clone showed up just a few times. The V gene is TRBV30, the J gene TRBJ2-1; 9 bases match TRBD1. The CDR3 sequence is 15 residues long. Germline CDR1 is GTSNPN and CDR2 is SVGIG (reference sequence). V trimming: 4 bases; J trimming: 3 bases; junction bases outside the gene matches: 7. CDR3 sequence: CAWIRRDRVYNEQFF. The CDR3 coding sequence is TGTGCCTGGATCCGCCGGGACAGGGTCTACAATGAGCAGTTCTTC.

The rearrangement joins TRBV7-9 to TRBJ1-1, with D perhaps TRBD1 (6 bases). The V gene's germline CDR1 is SEHNR and CDR2 FQNEAQ (reference sequence). V was clipped by 6 bases and J by 1 base, with 9 bases between them. The CDR3 is 13 amino acids. As DNA, the CDR3 is TGTGCCAGCAGTCAACAGGGGAACACTGAAGCTTTCTTT. The encoded protein is CASSQQGNTEAFF. Looking up the rest from reference TRBV7-9 and TRBJ1-1 gives the full variable domain: DTGVSQNPRHKITKRGQNVTFRCDPISEHNRLYWYRQTLGQGPEFLTYFQNEAQLEKSRLLSDRFSAERPKGSFSTLEIQRTEQGDSAMYLCASSQQGNTEAFFGQGTRLTVV.

The chain recombines TRBV5-1 with TRBJ2-7, with 9 bases fitting TRBD1. The CDR3 covers 15 residues. With V trimmed by 3 bases and J by 3 bases, 7 bases remained unmatched. Germline CDR1 reads SGHRS; CDR2 reads YFSETQ. The DNA of the CDR3 is TGCGCCAGCAGCTCTACCGGGACAGGGCACTACGAGCAGTACTTC. Its translation is CASSSTGTGHYEQYF.

The rearrangement links TRBV7-9 to TRBJ2-5; 8 bases agree with TRBD2. The V segment lost 4 bases and the J segment 4 bases; nucleotides outside the gene matches: 8. Germline V CDR1 and CDR2: SEHNR, FQNEAQ (reference sequence). The CDR3 runs 15 residues. The CDR3 sequence: CASSYSGGRAETQYF. DNA of the CDR3: TGTGCCAGCAGCTACAGCGGGGGACGGGCAGAGACCCAGTACTTC. Looking up the rest from reference TRBV7-9 and TRBJ2-5 gives the full variable domain: DTGVSQNPRHKITKRGQNVTFRCDPISEHNRLYWYRQTLGQGPEFLTYFQNEAQLEKSRLLSDRFSAERPKGSFSTLEIQRTEQGDSAMYLCASSYSGGRAETQYFGPGTRLLVL.

The rearrangement links TRBV27 to TRBJ2-1; a weak D match, TRBD2 (6 bases). Germline-derived CDR1 and CDR2 are MNHEY and SMNVEV (reference sequence). The V and J ends lost 3 bases and 7 bases respectively, with 16 bases between them. The CDR3 runs 15 residues. CDR3 amino acids: CASSFRGSGGNEQFF. The CDR3, as DNA: TGTGCCAGCAGTTTCCGGGGGTCTGGAGGGAATGAGCAGTTCTTC.

This clone was detected once. This rearrangement joins TRBV11-1 to TRBJ2-1; weak D call: TRBD2 (5 bases). This CDR3 has 14 amino acids. Germline loops: CDR1 SGHAT, CDR2 FQDESV (reference sequence). With 4 bases removed from V and 1 base from J, the gap between germline ends came to 8 bases. The CDR3 loop reads CASSSKRSYNEQFF. CDR3 sequence (DNA): TGTGCCAGCAGCTCGAAGCGGTCCTACAATGAGCAGTTCTTC.

The gene calls are TRBV5-4 and TRBJ2-7, with 8 bases identical to TRBD2. Germline CDR1 SGHNT, CDR2 YYREEE (reference sequence). After removal of 0 bases from V and 5 bases from J, the junction contained 19 bases not matched to a gene. The CDR3 consists of 19 residues. CDR3 protein: CASSLGGSGALRGSHEQYF. In DNA form, the CDR3 reads TGTGCCAGCAGCTTGGGGGGTAGCGGGGCCCTTCGTGGTAGTCACGAGCAGTACTTC.

This sequence joins TRBV6-6 and TRBJ2-7, with D tentatively TRBD2 (6 bases). The germline V and J ends were trimmed by 0 bases and 2 bases, with 11 bases remaining between them. The germline V gene encodes CDR1 MNHNY and CDR2 SVGAGI (reference sequence). This CDR3 has 15 amino acids. The CDR3 sequence: CASSYSRGATYEQYF. The CDR3 DNA is TGTGCCAGCAGTTACTCGCGGGGCGCGACCTACGAGCAGTACTTC.

As concerns this clone: A junction boundary mismatches the germline segment, possibly from a read error. The chain links TRBV6-5 to TRBJ2-2, with 9 nucleotides matching TRBD1. The CDR3 length is 14 residues. Germline CDR1 and CDR2: MNHEY and SVGAGI. The CDR3 loop reads CASSYIQGAGELFF. CDR3 bases: TGTGCCAGCAGTTACATACAGGGGGCCGGAGAGCTGTTTTTT.

The chain is built from TRBV6-5 and TRBJ1-3; D possibly corresponds to TRBD1 (6 bases). This CDR3 contains 14 residues. Trimming left V 6 bases short and J 4 bases short, with 13 bases between. Germline lookup yields CDR1 MNHEY and CDR2 SVGAGI. The chain's CDR3 is CASSRGGDGNTIYF. The CDR3 DNA reads as TGTGCCAGCAGCCGAGGGGGGGACGGAAACACCATATATTTT.

The rearrangement joins TRBV6-5 to TRBJ1-1, with D possibly TRBD1 on 6 matching bases. Germline V gives CDR1 MNHEY, CDR2 SVGAGI. The CDR3 loop spans 13 amino acids. Trimming removed 4 bases at V and 4 bases at J, with 10 bases between. The CDR3 DNA is TGTGCCAGCAGTTTTAGGGGGGGCACTGAAGCTTTCTTT. It specifies CASSFRGGTEAFF.

This clone was counted only a few times. This chain joins TRBV7-9 and TRBJ2-2; 11 bases fit TRBD2. CDR3 length: 15 amino acids. The germline CDR1 and CDR2 sequences are SEHNR and FQNEAQ (reference sequence). V gave up 5 bases and J gave up 6 bases; unmatched junction bases: 5. The CDR3, as DNA: TGTGCCAGCAGCCCCGTAGCGGGGGGGTCCGGGGAGCTGTTTTTT. Residues: CASSPVAGGSGELFF.

The sample holds one count of this clone. The CDR3 region has the DNA TGTGCCAGCAGCGTTGGGACAGGGGAGGAAGAGACCCAGTACTTC. Protein product: CASSVGTGEEETQYF. This sequence joins TRBV9 and TRBJ2-5, with 10 bases that match TRBD1. V gave up 2 bases and J gave up 3 bases; unmatched junction bases: 4. Germline loops: CDR1 SGDLS, CDR2 YYNGEE. CDR3 length equals 15 residues.